Listed below are T cell receptor beta chains from one sample, sequenced in a study of blood T cell repertoires in COVID-19. Profiling relied on immunoSEQ multiplex PCR, and the TCRdb table lists in-frame clones only, not all of them. The data show 300,000 to 350,000 clones, around 90% seen once. Sequenced: PBMCs or T cells enriched from blood (not recorded which). The receptor set was obtained from a woman aged 18-29 years who had recovered from COVID-19. Both conserved end residues are part of each CDR3. A D gene is named only where the DNA matches it firmly. Some rows mark clone size as missing; the rest say once, few, many or name a class of expanded clone.

V	D	size	J	CDR3	DNA
TRBV7-2	NA	NA	TRBJ2-3	CASSSRDTQYF	TGTGCCAGCAGCTCCCGGGATACGCAGTATTTT
TRBV29-1	NA	NA	TRBJ2-5	CSVGSGGRETQYF	TGCAGCGTTGGCTCCGGGGGTCGGGAGACCCAGTACTTC
TRBV7-9	TRBD1	NA	TRBJ2-7	CASSQDRAHEQYF	TGTGCCAGCAGCCAAGACAGGGCCCACGAGCAGTACTTC
TRBV24-1	NA	NA	TRBJ2-3	CATSDPGLKSDTQYF	TGTGCCACCAGTGACCCAGGACTGAAGTCAGATACGCAGTATTTT
TRBV27	NA	few	TRBJ1-4	CASSFGGARSNEKLFF	TGTGCCAGCAGTTTTGGAGGAGCTCGCTCTAATGAAAAACTGTTTTTT
TRBV5-8	TRBD1	NA	TRBJ1-2	CASSGPGTGSNYGYTF	TGTGCCAGCAGCGGGCCCGGGACAGGATCTAACTATGGCTACACCTTC
TRBV28	TRBD1	NA	TRBJ1-5	CASSLGTGVGQPQHF	TGTGCCAGCAGCCTCGGGACAGGGGTAGGTCAGCCCCAGCATTTT
TRBV2	TRBD1	NA	TRBJ2-1	CASSITGGLGNEQFF	TGTGCCAGCAGCATAACAGGGGGCTTAGGAAATGAGCAGTTCTTC
TRBV30	NA	NA	TRBJ1-5	CAWSQGFDQPQHF	TGTGCCTGGAGCCAGGGATTCGATCAGCCCCAGCATTTT
TRBV7-8	NA	NA	TRBJ1-2	CASSLRAGRLSNYGYTF	TGTGCCAGCAGCCTTCGGGCAGGGCGACTCTCTAACTATGGCTACACCTTC
TRBV12-5	NA	NA	TRBJ1-1	CASGPMQGFEAFF	TGTGCTAGTGGTCCAATGCAGGGTTTTGAAGCTTTCTTT
TRBV4-1	TRBD2	NA	TRBJ2-1	CASSQMGLAGGTGSYNEQFF	TGCGCCAGCAGCCAGATGGGACTAGCGGGGGGAACAGGGTCCTACAATGAGCAGTTCTTC
TRBV3-1/TRBV3-2	NA	NA	TRBJ2-7	CASSQVSGDYEQYF	TGTGCCAGCAGCCAAGTTTCCGGGGATTACGAGCAGTACTTC
TRBV10-3	TRBD1	NA	TRBJ1-2	CAIRTGSGQGNYGYTF	TGTGCCATCAGGACGGGATCGGGACAGGGGAACTATGGCTACACCTTC
TRBV7-9	NA	NA	TRBJ2-7	CASSFIATGSLSEQYF	TGTGCCAGCAGCTTTATCGCCACAGGGTCTCTATCCGAGCAGTACTTC
TRBV30	TRBD1	once	TRBJ1-5	CAWGFEGAQPQHF	TGTGCCTGGGGGTTCGAGGGGGCGCAGCCCCAGCATTTT
TRBV5-1	TRBD1	NA	TRBJ1-1	CASSSGQGSEAFF	TGCGCCAGCAGCTCCGGACAGGGTTCTGAAGCTTTCTTT
TRBV7-3	TRBD1	NA	TRBJ1-5	CASSLRGGPNQPQHF	TGTGCCAGCAGCTTAAGAGGGGGCCCCAATCAGCCCCAGCATTTT
TRBV15	TRBD1	NA	TRBJ2-7	CATSRDRVRARGLQQYYEQYF	TGTGCCACCAGCAGAGACAGGGTTAGAGCCAGGGGGCTCCAACAGTACTACGAGCAGTACTTC
TRBV6-5	TRBD1	NA	TRBJ2-2	CASSPGQGTGELFF	TGTGCCAGCAGTCCGGGACAGGGAACCGGGGAGCTGTTTTTT
TRBV6-2/TRBV6-3	NA	NA	TRBJ1-5	CASSYNIGGKSNQPQHF	TGTGCCAGCAGTTACAATATCGGGGGAAAAAGCAATCAGCCCCAGCATTTT
TRBV18	NA	NA	TRBJ2-3	CASSPRSEADTQYF	TGTGCCAGCTCACCAAGAAGTGAGGCAGATACGCAGTATTTT
TRBV6-5	NA	NA	TRBJ1-4	CASKKGGASREKLFF	TGTGCCAGCAAGAAGGGGGGGGCTTCTAGAGAAAAACTGTTTTTT
TRBV28	NA	NA	TRBJ1-1	CASRPYISTEAFF	TGTGCCAGCAGACCTTACATCTCCACTGAAGCTTTCTTT
TRBV19	NA	NA	TRBJ1-6	CASSIEDSPLHF	TGTGCCAGTAGTATTGAGGATTCACCCCTCCACTTT
TRBV4-3	NA	NA	TRBJ2-7	CASSQDGEQYF	TGCGCCAGCAGCCAAGACGGGGAGCAGTACTTC
TRBV10-3	TRBD1	NA	TRBJ1-6	CAISQSSTGTPYNSPLHF	TGTGCCATCAGCCAGTCCTCGACAGGGACCCCCTATAATTCACCCCTCCACTTT
TRBV5-1	TRBD1	NA	TRBJ2-7	CASSNGQGSAEQYF	TGCGCCAGCAGCAACGGACAGGGATCAGCCGAGCAGTACTTC
TRBV14	NA	NA	TRBJ1-1	CASSQVRNTEAFF	TGTGCCAGCAGCCAAGTCCGGAACACTGAAGCTTTCTTT
TRBV6-4	NA	NA	TRBJ1-2	CASSAVFGYTF	TGTGCCAGCAGTGCAGTTTTCGGCTACACCTTC
TRBV19	TRBD2	NA	TRBJ2-1	CASSMSGGYYNEQFF	TGTGCCAGTAGTATGTCGGGGGGGTACTACAATGAGCAGTTCTTC
TRBV7-9	TRBD2	NA	TRBJ2-3	CASSLALAGGTTDTQYF	TGTGCCAGCAGCTTAGCGTTGGCGGGAGGGACCACAGATACGCAGTATTTT
TRBV2	NA	NA	TRBJ1-2	CASSGSGDYGYTF	TGTGCCAGCAGTGGGTCGGGTGACTATGGCTACACCTTC
TRBV6-1	TRBD1	NA	TRBJ1-2	CASREGQGAYYGYTF	TGTGCCAGCAGAGAAGGACAGGGGGCGTACTATGGCTACACCTTC
TRBV4-2	NA	NA	TRBJ1-4	CASSQERTDEKLFF	TGTGCCAGCAGCCAAGAACGGACAGATGAAAAACTGTTTTTT
TRBV23-1	NA	NA	TRBJ1-1	CASSHDKLNTEAFF	TGCGCCAGCAGTCATGACAAGTTGAACACTGAAGCTTTCTTT
TRBV6-6	NA	NA	TRBJ1-5	CASSYGAGENQPQHF	TGTGCCAGCAGTTACGGGGCAGGGGAGAATCAGCCCCAGCATTTT
TRBV29-1	TRBD1	NA	TRBJ2-4	CSVEDGGQGKNIQYF	TGCAGCGTTGAAGATGGGGGACAGGGGAAAAACATTCAGTACTTC
TRBV5-4	NA	NA	TRBJ1-3	CASRDSSGNTIYF	TGTGCCAGCAGGGACAGCTCTGGAAACACCATATATTTT
TRBV10-3	TRBD1	NA	TRBJ1-2	CAISGQGREYGYTF	TGTGCCATCAGTGGACAGGGGAGAGAATATGGCTACACCTTC
TRBV20-1	NA	NA	TRBJ1-5	CSASGADSNQPQHF	TGCAGTGCTAGTGGGGCTGATAGCAATCAGCCCCAGCATTTT
TRBV27	NA	NA	TRBJ1-1	CASSFLGGPTEAFF	TGTGCCAGCAGTTTTTTGGGGGGTCCTACTGAAGCTTTCTTT
TRBV29-1	NA	NA	TRBJ2-5	CSVETNQVEETQYF	TGCAGCGTTGAAACGAACCAGGTCGAAGAGACCCAGTACTTC
TRBV3-1/TRBV3-2	NA	NA	TRBJ1-2	CASSRIQGYGYTF	TGTGCCAGCAGCCGCATACAGGGATATGGCTACACCTTC
TRBV5-1	NA	NA	TRBJ1-4	CASSLEGPGSEKLFF	TGCGCCAGCAGCTTGGAGGGGCCCGGGTCCGAAAAACTGTTTTTT
TRBV2	TRBD2	few	TRBJ2-3	CASSYPGGITDTQYF	TGTGCCAGCAGTTATCCGGGGGGTATCACAGATACGCAGTATTTT
TRBV7-6	NA	NA	TRBJ2-3	CASSLGRGRGDTQYF	TGTGCCAGCAGCTTAGGACGCGGCCGGGGGGATACGCAGTATTTT
TRBV7-6	TRBD1	NA	TRBJ2-1	CASSFGTGDAIYYNEQFF	TGTGCCAGCAGCTTCGGGACAGGGGATGCTATATACTACAATGAGCAGTTCTTC
TRBV24-1	NA	NA	TRBJ1-5	CATSDPDSHSNQPQHF	TGTGCCACCAGTGATCCGGACAGTCATAGCAATCAGCCCCAGCATTTT
TRBV18	NA	few	TRBJ2-7	CASSPNLLGSSYEQYF	TGTGCCAGCTCACCGAACCTACTCGGGTCATCCTACGAGCAGTACTTC
TRBV24-1	TRBD1	NA	TRBJ1-4	CATSDPGQGDEKLFF	TGTGCCACCAGTGATCCGGGACAGGGAGATGAAAAACTGTTTTTT
TRBV4-3	TRBD1	NA	TRBJ1-4	CASSQDYRQGALEKLFF	TGCGCCAGCAGCCAAGATTACCGACAGGGGGCCCTTGAAAAACTGTTTTTT
TRBV3-1/TRBV3-2	TRBD2	NA	TRBJ2-7	CASSQDRRLAGGGGYEQYF	TGTGCCAGCAGCCAAGATCGGCGTCTAGCGGGAGGGGGAGGTTACGAGCAGTACTTC
TRBV5-4	NA	NA	TRBJ1-6	CASSSGYGEDYNSPLHF	TGTGCCAGCAGCTCCGGTTACGGGGAAGATTATAATTCACCCCTCCACTTT